The next 28 T cell receptor beta chains were all read from a single sample in a study of T cell repertoires in cytomegalovirus infection. No antigen has been identified for these receptors. Each CDR3 protein is one row after TCRdb ran MiXCR on the reads. The sample carries a few hundred thousand distinct CDR3 sequences, over 35% recorded once. The sample in question was cultured PBMCs, obtained from culture after CMV antigen stimulation. The receptors were gathered from a human donor in good health (CMV status not recorded). Some clones in this sample may be carry-over from other donors' samples.

The chain joins TRBV6-1 to TRBJ1-3; D unclear. Germline lookup yields CDR1 MNHNS and CDR2 SASEGT. Trimming took 4 bases from V and 5 from J, leaving 9 bases between them. This CDR3 is built from 13 residues. Here the CDR3 DNA reads TGTGCCAGCAGTGCCCGGACGAGAAACACCATATATTTT. This translates into CASSARTRNTIYF.

The gene calls are TRBV7-8 and TRBJ2-1; unclear D gene. The CDR3 is 13 residues long. Trimming stripped 5 bases from V and 8 bases from J, with 13 bases between. CDR1 is SGHVS and CDR2 is FQNEAQ in the germline V gene. The CDR3 DNA is TGTGCCAGCAGCCCAGACATTTCGGATGAGCAGTTCTTC. The encoded protein is CASSPDISDEQFF.

The chain uses TRBV6-6 and TRBJ2-1, with TRBD2 as a possible D gene (5 bases). V was cut by 7 bases and J by 7 bases, with 11 bases left in between. Germline loops: CDR1 MNHNY, CDR2 SVGAGI (reference sequence). The CDR3 is made up of 12 amino acids. CDR3 nucleotides: TGTGCCAGCACCCCGCGAGGGAATGAGCAGTTCTTC. Translation: CASTPRGNEQFF.

In this sample, this clonotype turned up a few times. This chain uses TRBV2 with TRBJ2-7, with D possibly TRBD2 on 6 matching bases. CDR3 length: 13 residues. Trimming took 8 bases from V and 6 from J, leaving 17 bases between them. From germline, CDR1 is SNHLY and CDR2 FYNNEI. CDR3 region: CASRRDSRREQYF. The CDR3 region has the DNA TGTGCCAGCCGGCGGGACTCCCGGCGCGAGCAGTACTTC.

The chain couples TRBV7-2 to TRBJ2-1, with unresolved D. Germline V gene sequence: CDR1 SGHTA, CDR2 FQGNSA. V lost 5 bases, J lost 1 base, and 12 bases lay in between. The CDR3 loop spans 15 amino acids. The CDR3 nucleotides are TGTGCCAGCAGCCTTAGTGCTGTTTCCTACAATGAGCAGTTCTTC. Residues: CASSLSAVSYNEQFF.

The chain is built from TRBV6-1 and TRBJ2-3; 9 bases line up with TRBD1. The CDR3 spans 15 residues. Germline loops: CDR1 MNHNS, CDR2 SASEGT. J was trimmed by 3 bases and V by 4 bases; bases with no gene match: 5. CDR3 sequence: CASSVGTGSTDTQYF. CDR3 bases: TGTGCCAGCAGTGTCGGGACAGGGAGTACAGATACGCAGTATTTT.

The genes are TRBV12-3 or TRBV12-4 and TRBJ2-7; 11 nucleotides agree with TRBD1. The CDR3 length is 16 residues. With 6 bases clipped from V and 3 bases from J, the junction kept 10 bases outside the gene matches. CDR3 nucleotide sequence: TGTGCCAGCAGGACATCCGGACAGGGGGCTGACTACGAGCAGTACTTC. This gives the protein CASRTSGQGADYEQYF.

This chain links TRBV11-1 with TRBJ2-6; TRBD1 agrees at 7 bases. Per the germline V gene, CDR1 is SGHAT and CDR2 is FQDESV (reference sequence). V trimming: 5 bases; J trimming: 4 bases; junction bases outside the gene matches: 11. The CDR3 runs to 17 residues. The chain's CDR3 is CASSTYMTGTGANVLTF. CDR3 bases: TGTGCCAGCAGCACCTACATGACAGGGACCGGGGCCAACGTCCTGACTTTC. The full variable domain, with the rest looked up from reference TRBV11-1 and TRBJ2-6, is EAEVAQSPRYKITEKSQAVAFWCDPISGHATLYWYRQILGQGPELLVQFQDESVVDDSQLPKDRFSAERLKGVDSTLKIQPAELGDSAMYLCASSTYMTGTGANVLTFGAGSRLTVL.

This clonotype was seen ten or more times. The chain couples TRBV7-2 to TRBJ2-7; 8 bases are shared with TRBD2. CDR3 length equals 15 residues. Germline CDR1 is SGHTA and CDR2 is FQGNSA. V was pared by 6 bases and J by 1 base, with 8 bases of the junction left unmatched. The CDR3 loop is CASRGREGTSYEQYF. The CDR3, as DNA: TGTGCCAGCAGAGGTCGGGAGGGCACGTCCTACGAGCAGTACTTC. Together with reference TRBV7-2 and TRBJ2-7, the CDR3 gives the full variable domain: GAGVSQSPSNKVTEKGKDVELRCDPISGHTALYWYRQSLGQGLEFLIYFQGNSAPDKSGLPSDRFSAERTGGSVSTLTIQRTQQEDSAVYLCASRGREGTSYEQYFGPGTRLTVT.

This clonotype was seen a few times. This chain uses TRBV7-2 with TRBJ2-3, with 8 nucleotides matching TRBD2. The CDR3 spans 17 residues. Per germline, CDR1 SGHTA and CDR2 FQGNSA. The J segment lost 3 bases and the V segment lost 7 bases, leaving 15 bases of the junction unmatched. For the CDR3, the DNA is TGTGCCAGCACCCCAGGGATCGGGAGGGCCTCGACAGATACGCAGTATTTT. Protein: CASTPGIGRASTDTQYF.

J is TRBJ1-5 and V is TRBV20-1; no clear D. V gave up 7 bases and J gave up 0 bases, with 10 bases separating them. Per germline, CDR1 DFQATT and CDR2 SNEGSKA (reference sequence). The CDR3 loop spans 13 amino acids. CDR3 DNA sequence: TGCAGTGGGGGAGGCGGTAGCAATCAGCCCCAGCATTTT. This encodes CSGGGGSNQPQHF.

The rearrangement links TRBV6-1 to TRBJ2-7, with D tentatively TRBD2 (5 bases). Germline CDR1 and CDR2: MNHNS and SASEGT. CDR3 size: 14 residues. V dropped 7 bases and J dropped 5 bases, with 18 bases sitting between them. In nucleotides, the CDR3 is TGTGCCAGCAACCCAGAGGGAATAGGAAACGAGCAGTACTTC. Translated, it gives CASNPEGIGNEQYF.

Only a few counts were recorded for this clonotype. The chain combines TRBV12-3 or TRBV12-4 with TRBJ1-6, with D unresolved. The CDR3 has 14 residues. Trimming took off 2 bases at V and 13 bases at J, with 15 bases between the two ends. CDR3: CASSLLSLAWPLHF. The DNA of the CDR3 is TGTGCCAGCAGTTTACTTTCTCTGGCGTGGCCCCTCCACTTT.

In its sample, this clonotype was seen a few times. This chain connects TRBV4-1 to TRBJ1-5, with D unresolved. The CDR3 consists of 15 residues. Germline CDR1 and CDR2: MGHRA and YSYEKL. Trimming stripped 1 base from V and 9 bases from J, with 16 bases between. The CDR3 bases are TGCGCCAGCAGCCAAGGGGGAGGGAGAGGAGGGCCCCAGCATTTT. Amino acid sequence: CASSQGGGRGGPQHF.

This clonotype was counted between two and nine times. V is TRBV19 and J is TRBJ2-3; the match to TRBD2 covers 7 bases. V shed 4 bases, J shed 2 bases, and the junction held 21 bases outside the gene matches. The germline V gene encodes CDR1 LNHDA and CDR2 SQIVND (reference sequence). The CDR3 length is 20 residues. CDR3 sequence (DNA): TGTGCCAGTAGTAATCTGCGGAGCGGGACCTACCTGACCCTCACAGATACGCAGTATTTT. This gives the protein CASSNLRSGTYLTLTDTQYF.

The chain is built from TRBV7-4 and TRBJ1-5; D uncertain. The V gene lost 1 base and the J gene lost 5 bases, with 6 bases spanning the gap. This CDR3 region has 13 residues. The germline CDR1 and CDR2 sequences are SGHVT and SQSDAQ. The CDR3 sequence is CASSLEPDQPQHF. CDR3 coding DNA: TGTGCCAGCAGCTTAGAACCGGATCAGCCCCAGCATTTT. The entire variable domain, with the rest obtained from reference TRBV7-4 and TRBJ1-5, is as follows: GAGVSQSPRYKVAKRGRDVALRCDSISGHVTLYWYRQTLGQGSEVLTYSQSDAQRDKSGRPSGRFSAERPERSVSTLKIQRTEQGDSAVYLCASSLEPDQPQHFGDGTRLSIL.

This clonotype was picked up a small number of times. The chain employs TRBV6-1 and TRBJ2-3; 7 bases match TRBD2. V lost 3 bases, J lost 1 base, and 1 base stayed unmatched. Germline loops: CDR1 MNHNS, CDR2 SASEGT. The CDR3 contains 14 residues. CDR3 nucleotides: TGTGCCAGCAGTGACACTAGCGGCACAGATACGCAGTATTTT. This codes for CASSDTSGTDTQYF.

This chain connects TRBV6-5 to TRBJ1-4; 7 nucleotides align to TRBD1. CDR3 length: 15 amino acids. Germline CDR1 reads MNHEY; CDR2 reads SVGAGI. V gave up 2 bases and J gave up 8 bases; unmatched junction bases: 8. CDR3 DNA sequence: TGTGCCAGCAGTTACACACAGGGGCGTGAAGAAAAACTGTTTTTT. It yields the protein CASSYTQGREEKLFF.

The chain carries TRBV6-1 and TRBJ1-5; possibly TRBD1 for D (6 bases). V was clipped by 8 bases and J by 6 bases, with 29 bases between them. The CDR3 covers 18 residues. Germline assignment: CDR1 MNHNS and CDR2 SASEGT. CDR3 DNA: TGTGCCAGCCTCGTGAGGGGGTCTCGGTCGGGTTACGGTCAGCCCCAGCATTTT. This gives the protein CASLVRGSRSGYGQPQHF.

The chain uses TRBV7-2 and TRBJ2-2; no firm D call. The CDR3 length is 19 residues. Germline V gene lookup returns CDR1 SGHTA and CDR2 FQGNSA. V lost 1 base to trimming and J lost 0 bases, with 18 bases between them. CDR3 region: CASSLVRFPTYPNTGELFF. The CDR3 DNA reads TGTGCCAGCAGCTTAGTCAGGTTTCCGACATACCCGAACACCGGGGAGCTGTTTTTT.

In its sample, this clonotype was seen many times. V gene TRBV19 combines with J gene TRBJ2-3; TRBD2 matches at 9 bases. Germline CDR1 LNHDA, CDR2 SQIVND (reference sequence). The CDR3 runs 17 residues. The junction had 12 bases not matched to a gene; V was cut back by 5 bases and J by 3 bases. The CDR3 sequence: CASSGRYGTSSTDTQYF. As DNA, the CDR3 is TGTGCCAGTAGTGGTCGGTATGGGACTAGCTCTACAGATACGCAGTATTTT. Variable domain in full (rest from reference TRBV19 and TRBJ2-3): DGGITQSPKYLFRKEGQNVTLSCEQNLNHDAMYWYRQDPGQGLRLIYYSQIVNDFQKGDIAEGYSVSREKKESFPLTVTSAQKNPTAFYLCASSGRYGTSSTDTQYFGPGTRLTVL.

This clonotype came up a few times. The chain carries TRBV11-2 and TRBJ2-4; D not resolved. CDR3 length: 13 amino acids. Deletions cut 3 bases from V and 5 bases from J, with 8 bases between. Germline V CDR1 and CDR2: SGHAT, FQNNGV. The CDR3 protein is CASSFAAQNIQYF. The CDR3 nucleotides are TGTGCCAGCAGCTTTGCCGCACAAAACATTCAGTACTTC.

The chain combines TRBV7-2 with TRBJ1-2, with D possibly TRBD1 on 5 matching bases. V was pared by 3 bases and J by 6 bases, with 17 bases between. The CDR3 covers 15 residues. Germline CDR1 SGHTA, CDR2 FQGNSA. CDR3 in amino acids: CASSFDPGDFDGYTF. Written as DNA, the CDR3 is TGTGCCAGCAGCTTTGACCCCGGGGACTTCGATGGCTACACCTTC.

This clonotype was seen more than once but under ten times. V usage is TRBV4-3 and J usage is TRBJ2-1, with 9 positions matching TRBD1. J gave up 8 bases and V 6 bases, and 14 bases lay outside the gene matches. CDR3 length: 16 residues. The germline V gene has CDR1 LGHNA and CDR2 YSLEER. The CDR3 reads CASRGGTGTGRDEQFF. The CDR3, as DNA: TGCGCCAGCAGAGGGGGGACCGGGACAGGGCGAGATGAGCAGTTCTTC.

There are a few counts of this clonotype. The CDR3: CASRATGVDIQYF. The CDR3 DNA follows: TGTGCCAGTAGAGCGACAGGGGTGGACATTCAGTACTTC. The rearrangement uses TRBV19 and TRBJ2-4; 8 nucleotides align to TRBD1. From germline, CDR1 is LNHDA and CDR2 SQIVND (reference sequence). The CDR3 is 13 residues long. V gave up 6 bases and J gave up 8 bases; unmatched junction bases: 6.

CDR3: CATSEGGETQYF. In nucleotides, the CDR3 is TGTGCCACCAGTGAGGGGGGAGAGACCCAGTACTTC. The J gene is TRBJ2-5, the V gene TRBV24-1; TRBD2 is a possible D gene (6 bases). The V gene lost 4 bases and the J gene lost 4 bases, with 6 bases spanning the gap. CDR3 length: 12 amino acids. Looked up from germline, CDR1 is KGHDR and CDR2 is SFDVKD.

The rearrangement joins TRBV28 to TRBJ2-1; 13 bases match TRBD2. This CDR3 region has 17 residues. The germline CDR1 and CDR2 sequences are MDHEN and SYDVKM. After removal of 6 bases from V and 5 bases from J, the junction contained 10 bases not matched to a gene. The CDR3 bases are TGTGCCAGCAGCGTCCCGGGACTAGCGGGGTTGCACAATGAGCAGTTCTTC. Its translation is CASSVPGLAGLHNEQFF.

As to this clonotype: Sequence at one end of the junction differs from germline and may be a read error. The chain couples TRBV7-8 to TRBJ2-1; D may be TRBD1 (6 bases). The CDR3 consists of 13 residues. The V gene's germline CDR1 is SGHVS and CDR2 FQNEAQ. CDR3: CTSSYNRDNEQFF. The CDR3 DNA sequence: TGTACCAGCAGCTACAACAGGGACAATGAGCAGTTCTTC.